These 7 T cell receptor beta chains were sequenced from one sample in a study of shared clonotypes between healthy human individuals. The data were produced by immunoSEQ multiplex PCR, yet TCRdb's version contains in-frame clones alone and is incomplete. The sample carries about 1.1 million clones, approximately 80% recorded once. The material sequenced was memory CD4+ T cells from PBMCs. Specified subset: CD45RA-negative fraction. The source is a man younger than 35 in good health. Some clones in this sample may be carry-over from other donors' samples.

This clone has only a few counts. The chain is built from TRBV7-3 and TRBJ2-1, with unresolved D. Trimming shortened V by 4 bases and J by 7 bases, and 11 bases separated the two germline ends. CDR1 is SGHTA and CDR2 is FQGTGA in the germline V gene. CDR3 length: 13 residues. CDR3 sequence reads: CASSYQTGNEQFF. DNA for the CDR3: TGTGCCAGCAGCTACCAGACTGGGAATGAGCAGTTCTTC.

This clone was counted once. The gene calls are TRBV20-1 and TRBJ2-4, with a tentative D call TRBD2 (6 bases). Germline lookup yields CDR1 DFQATT and CDR2 SNEGSKA (reference sequence). V dropped 6 bases and J dropped 9 bases, with 12 bases sitting between them. The CDR3 covers 11 residues. CDR3 nucleotides: TGCAGTGCCGTACTAGCCTCCATTCAGTACTTC. Its protein product is CSAVLASIQYF.

The chain joins TRBV6-5 to TRBJ2-7; 9 nucleotides line up with TRBD2. V lost 2 bases, J lost 5 bases, and 7 bases stayed unmatched. Germline CDR1 reads MNHEY; CDR2 reads SVGAGI. This CDR3 spans 15 amino acids. The CDR3 DNA reads as TGTGCCAGCAGTTACGCTTTAGCGGGAGTAAACGAGCAGTACTTC. It is translated as CASSYALAGVNEQYF.

This chain uses TRBV7-8 with TRBJ1-3, with D unresolved. This CDR3 spans 13 amino acids. Trimming left V 2 bases short and J 4 bases short, with 6 bases between. Germline V gene lookup returns CDR1 SGHVS and CDR2 FQNEAQ. The CDR3 is CASSLSYGNTIYF. CDR3 in DNA: TGTGCCAGCAGCTTATCGTACGGAAACACCATATATTTT. Variable domain in full (rest from reference TRBV7-8 and TRBJ1-3): GAGVSQSPRYKVAKRGQDVALRCDPISGHVSLFWYQQALGQGPEFLTYFQNEAQLDKSGLPSDRFFAERPEGSVSTLKIQRTQQEDSAVYLCASSLSYGNTIYFGEGSWLTVV.

V and J are TRBV2 and TRBJ1-2; 8 nucleotides match TRBD1. V dropped 6 bases and J dropped 3; count of bases not matched to a gene: 12. The CDR3 extends over 16 amino acids. Looked up from germline, CDR1 is SNHLY and CDR2 is FYNNEI. CDR3 in DNA: TGTGCCAGCAGACTCACCCCGACAGGGGATGACTATGGCTACACCTTC. This encodes CASRLTPTGDDYGYTF.

This sequence joins TRBV6-6 and TRBJ1-2, with TRBD1 as a possible D gene (5 bases). The germline V and J ends were trimmed by 6 bases and 8 bases, with 22 bases remaining between them. CDR1 and CDR2 from the germline V gene are MNHNY and SVGAGI (reference sequence). The CDR3 has 15 residues. The CDR3 coding sequence is TGTGCCAGCAGCCGGGGGACTTTCACCTTGGGGGGCTACACCTTC. Protein product: CASSRGTFTLGGYTF.

On this clone: It may be a read error: a sequence one base away is much more abundant. Other DNA sequences in this sample translate to the same CDR3. The V and J genes are TRBV7-2 and TRBJ2-2, with 9 bases fitting TRBD2. The CDR3 covers 18 residues. V shed 2 bases, J shed 1 base, and the junction held 8 bases outside the gene matches. Germline assignment: CDR1 SGHTA and CDR2 FQGNSA. The CDR3 coding sequence is TGTGCCAGCAGCTTAAATCCCTCTAGCGGGATGAACACCGGGGAGCTGTTTTTT. Its protein is CASSLNPSSGMNTGELFF.